This T cell receptor (beta chain) was found in a study of response to subunit inactivated influenza vaccine. V lost 5 bases, J lost 6 bases, and 3 bases stayed unmatched. The CDR3 is 13 amino acids. Germline CDR1 and CDR2: MNHNS and SASEGT. Comment on this clonotype: Its specificity is not known.

Via MiXCR, TCRdb re-called the RT-PCR reads, giving one row per CDR3 protein. The repertoire holds 200,000 to 250,000 distinct CDR3 sequences, with more than 9% as singletons. Overall study findings and caveats: It was the authors' suggestion that each seasonal influenza vaccination recruits few new T cells.

The source is a man over 45 who received an inactivated influenza vaccine. The starting material was non-naive T cells sorted from PBMCs, obtained 14 days before vaccination. The V call is TRBV6-1, the J call TRBJ2-2; 7 nucleotides agree with TRBD1. The CDR3 bases are TGTGCCAGCAGTCTGACAGGGTCCGGGGAGCTGTTTTTT. Amino acids: CASSLTGSGELFF.